The present TCR beta chain was sequenced within a study of cytomegalovirus exposure and HLA in healthy donors (dated by TCRdb to the late 2010s). About the study as a whole: According to an earlier analysis of several hundred of the donors, about 179 million T cells yielded some 120 million unique TCR beta sequences and 250 to 350 Gb of sequence data. Rather than drawing on any new phenotypic data, the later analysis identified candidate immune exposures from TCR beta sequences and the way those sequences occurred across donors. A later analysis re-analyzed previously published TCR beta repertoires from roughly 600 donors and added high-resolution HLA genotyping to study TCR occurrence patterns. The study used immunosequencing to profile the T cell repertoires of approximately 690 subjects and linked those repertoires to cytomegalovirus serostatus. About five DR-DQ haplotypes were treated as single units for association and clustering because of strong linkage in the cohort. The study was designed to test whether signatures of past pathogen exposure could be identified by cataloging public T cell receptors. To predict cytomegalovirus infection status, the study brought together high-throughput TCR immunosequencing, statistical association of individual TCRs with disease status, and machine learning. Typing coverage differed by locus: A, B, C, DRB1 and DQB1 were typed in roughly 620-630 donors, DQA1 in approximately 520, DPA1 in over 600, and DPB1 in just under 480. Donor age, sex, ethnicity and CMV serostatus were compiled together with the repertoire data. Of the approximately 400 genotyped donors, 75% to 85% were placed in the genetic ancestry cluster associated with self-reported Caucasian donors. To decide whether each TCR beta V gene segment behaved as functional or pseudogenic, an earlier analysis of 587 of the donors relied on high-throughput TCR beta sequencing. On average, roughly 250,000 unique TCR beta nucleotide sequences were sequenced per donor among about 400 genotyped donors of the cohort, with 15% to 20% of those sequences being non-productive. All discovery cohort repertoires had been generated using a single sequencing platform. Roughly 300 gigabases of sequencing data and approximately 80 million unique TCR sequences were included in an early release covering roughly 700 HLA-typed donors. A later genetic analysis used genome-wide SNP genotypes for about 65% of the 666 donors, treating that subset as a discovery cohort. HLA typing covered class I and class II loci at four-digit resolution. In addition to the first cohort of several hundred subjects, a separate validation cohort of approximately 110 different subjects was used.

The cohort consisted of 650 to 850 healthy bone marrow donors. At the time of sampling, every cohort member was nominally healthy, though immune exposures that went unrecorded were likely present. The donor was CMV seronegative and belonged to the group of under 400 seronegative cohort members. Every donor gave a peripheral blood sample, and the peripheral blood mononuclear cells from that sample were used for TCR beta sequencing. Genomic DNA extraction from the blood cell samples was performed with the Qiagen DNeasy Blood Extraction Kit. Results and caveats for the whole study, not just this receptor: In a later genetic analysis, fewer N-insertions in productive TCRs were reported among donors in an Asian-associated ancestry cluster than the roughly 640-donor mean. In a later analysis, most CMV-associated TCR beta chains were found to appear HLA-restricted, with HLA associations seemingly driven largely by CMV exposure. Three of the identified cytomegalovirus-associated TCR beta chains were confirmed in vitro to be specific for cytomegalovirus antigens. Sequencing depth was assumed to be roughly uniform across donors in the presence/absence analyses, though that assumption may not hold. In a later analysis, TCR association rates were found to vary across HLA loci, with the most associated TCRs seen for DRB1 alleles and the fewest for HLA-C alleles. In an earlier analysis of several hundred of the donors, most TCR beta V segments were observed in productive rearrangements about 90% or about 30% of the time, broadly matching IMGT annotations. Some IMGT-functional V segments, including TRBV6-2 and TRBV6-3, could not be distinguished by the 87-base-pair reads and were therefore excluded. A later analysis reported that several top co-occurrence clusters appeared linked to parvovirus B19, influenza, CMV and Epstein-Barr virus. For the cohort, immune exposure information was limited to CMV serostatus. Most TCR sequences were observed very rarely across donors, whereas some public TCRs were present in many individuals. This cohort had only TCR beta chains sequenced, and the lack of alpha or paired-chain data limited which features could be detected. In a later analysis, HLA-associated TCR beta chains were found to be more clonally expanded and to have lower generation probabilities than equally common non-associated chains. The authors suggested that the approach could potentially be extended to other disease states and immunological phenotypes. A cluster of highly shared sequence variants was judged likely to represent a technical artifact of the sequencing pipeline. The earlier analysis of approximately 540 of the donors excluded about 16 rarely observed V segments, including chromosome 9 orphons, because counts were too low. In the study, some 160 TCR beta chains were listed as associated with cytomegalovirus. Correlated functional status among segregating V segments might be attributable to linkage disequilibrium, but an unknown experimental factor could not be ruled out. An association between a missense DCLRE1C variant and V-gene and J-gene trimming of TCR beta chains was found in a later genetic analysis and replicated in an independent cohort. Specific HLA alleles were associated with more than 15,000 TCR beta sequences at a false discovery rate of 0.05 in a later analysis. When HLA alleles, especially DR and DQ, strongly co-occurred, attributing TCR associations to individual alleles was difficult. In both the original and validation cohorts, the classifier was reported to diagnose cytomegalovirus status with high specificity and sensitivity. A further reported finding was that TCR beta sequences accurately predicted the HLA-A and HLA-B alleles for most subjects in the first cohort. HLA typing was unavailable for some donors at each locus, so association tests used only the typed subset.

Comment on this clone: Which antigen it targets is not known. Qualities for individual bases were not recorded, and no much larger clone is one base off.

Including cysteine and phenylalanine, the CDR3 has 17 amino acids. The entry retains the CDR3 DNA only, 51 bases that are in frame from base 1. CDR1 and CDR2, per the germline V gene (reference sequence), are MNHEY and SMNVEV. Here V drops 7 bases and J drops 1 base, and the junction holds 12 bases not matched to any gene. To prepare the library, the immunoSEQ multiplex PCR assay was applied. For the multiplex PCR, a mixture combining 60 forward primers for TCR Vbeta segments and 13 reverse primers for TCR Jbeta segments was used. The CDR3 region of rearranged TCR beta genes was amplified from genomic DNA with a multiplex PCR assay. The amplified TCR beta libraries were sequenced on the Illumina HiSeq System as 87-base-pair reads. Regarding the original processing steps: In a later analysis, 77 million or so unique TCR beta chains were counted across the roughly 700 repertoires, and around 10 million of these chains were shared by at least two donors. To remove PCR and sequencing errors, raw reads were error-corrected and collapsed into unique sequences using a nearest-neighbor algorithm that merged closely related sequences. CDR3 sequences were aligned to IMGT reference sequences to assign V, D and J gene segments. For a sequence to be retained, at least a six-nucleotide match to both a V gene segment and a J gene segment was required. A rearrangement was called productive if the CDR3 had no stop codons and remained in frame with V and J, and every other rearrangement was called non-productive. Following IMGT convention, CDR3 was defined as the stretch from the second conserved V-encoded cysteine up to the conserved J-encoded phenylalanine. The earlier analysis of 500 to 750 of the donors excluded any sequence lacking an unambiguous match to a single V gene segment. In an earlier analysis of approximately 610 of the donors, V segments were called functional above 56.7% productive rearrangements and were called segregating when the between-donor standard deviation exceeded 5%. A statistical classification framework was developed to diagnose cytomegalovirus status using the catalog of TCR beta chain sequences. V and J gene assignment, in a later analysis, came from comparing TCR nucleotide sequences with IMGT/GENE-DB human TR gene sequences. The TCRdist pipeline was used in a later analysis to assign CDR3 sequences and most-parsimonious VDJ recombination scenarios. A later analysis defined each TCR beta chain by its CDR3 amino acid sequence plus V-gene family, and excluded reads lacking a unique V-gene family. To address suspected cross-contamination and a sequencing artifact, a later analysis removed approximately 600 highly shared, low-generation-probability nucleotide sequences. In a later analysis, a clonal expansion index for each public chain was calculated from normalized within-repertoire ranks of inferred template counts. A later analysis computed generation probabilities with a VDJ recombination model fitted to out-of-frame rearrangements, and checked the results against IGoR. Hypergeometric tests were used in a later analysis to score TCR-TCR, TCR-HLA and TCR-CMV co-occurrence, with a repertoire-size bias correction applied to the TCR pairs. False discovery rates were estimated in a later analysis by permuting HLA or CMV assignments 20 times. In a later analysis, co-occurring TCRs were grouped with DBSCAN, and TCRdist sequence similarity was added when clustering was performed within HLA-allele-positive subsets. Repertoires with fewer than 30,000 or more than 120,000 public chains, plus five repertoires with anomalous nucleotide sharing, were excluded from co-occurrence clustering. TCRdb obtained this table from immuneACCESS and retained in-frame rearrangements with V and J assigned. These tables miss some clones; where compared with another copy, unresolved V genes account for less than half of the shortfall, and the remainder is unexplained. Clonal size and the V and J genes are those of that table, whereas D and trimming came from the DNA. Here the sample has about 160,000 clones; roughly 87% occur a single time. The ten largest clonotypes hold 0.7% to 1% of the sample.

This receptor chain uses TRBV27 and TRBJ2-2; 7 central bases correspond to TRBD2. The receptor's source is a woman in her twenties or thirties in good health and CMV-seronegative. Sequencing was performed on PBMCs. The DNA reads TGTGCCAGCACCAGAGGAGCTAGCGGAGTGAACACCGGGGAGCTGTTTTTT. Its amino acids are CASTRGASGVNTGELFF.